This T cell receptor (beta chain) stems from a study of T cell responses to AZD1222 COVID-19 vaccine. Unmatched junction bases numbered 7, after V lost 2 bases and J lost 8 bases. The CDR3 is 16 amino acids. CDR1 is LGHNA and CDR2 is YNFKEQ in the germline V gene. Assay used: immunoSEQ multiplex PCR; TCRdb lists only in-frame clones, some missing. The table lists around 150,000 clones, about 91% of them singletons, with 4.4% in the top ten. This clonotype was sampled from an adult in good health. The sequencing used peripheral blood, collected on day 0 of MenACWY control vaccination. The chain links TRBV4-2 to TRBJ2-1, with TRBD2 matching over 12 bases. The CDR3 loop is CASSQNRLAGAYEQFF. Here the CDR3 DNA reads TGTGCCAGCAGCCAAAACCGACTAGCGGGAGCCTATGAGCAGTTCTTC.